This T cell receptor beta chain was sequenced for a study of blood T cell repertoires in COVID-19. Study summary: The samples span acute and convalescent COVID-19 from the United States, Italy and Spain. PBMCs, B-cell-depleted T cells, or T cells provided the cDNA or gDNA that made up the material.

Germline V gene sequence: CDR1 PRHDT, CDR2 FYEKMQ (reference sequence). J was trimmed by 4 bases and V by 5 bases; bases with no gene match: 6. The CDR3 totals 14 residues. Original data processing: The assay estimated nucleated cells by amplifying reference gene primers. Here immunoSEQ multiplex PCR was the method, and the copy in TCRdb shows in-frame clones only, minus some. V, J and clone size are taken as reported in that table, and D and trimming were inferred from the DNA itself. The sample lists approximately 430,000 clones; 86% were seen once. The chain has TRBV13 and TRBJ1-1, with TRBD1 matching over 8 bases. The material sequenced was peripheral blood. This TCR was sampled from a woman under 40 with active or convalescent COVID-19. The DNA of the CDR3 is TGTGCCAGCAGCCGTCCTACAGGGGGCACTGAAGCTTTCTTT. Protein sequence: CASSRPTGGTEAFF.